This T cell receptor (beta chain) was captured in a study of T cell responses to AZD1222 COVID-19 vaccine. Overall study findings and caveats: White British people made up most donors, females outnumbered males, and clonal diversity was possibly underestimated. Spike-specific TCR breadth and depth were elevated following two AZD1222 doses.

Assay used: immunoSEQ multiplex PCR; TCRdb lists only in-frame clones, some missing. The table has fewer than 85,000 clones, roughly 85% seen once. Of note for this clone: Its antigen is not known.

This CDR3 is built from 13 residues. Trimming at V came to 4 bases and at J to 1 base, leaving 1 base not matched to a gene. Germline V CDR1 and CDR2: MDHEN, SYDVKM. J is TRBJ2-7 and V is TRBV28, with 7 bases lining up with TRBD2. This receptor was obtained from an adult who received the AZD1222 COVID-19 vaccine. Sample: peripheral blood, taken 28 days after the second AZD1222 dose. The CDR3 DNA follows: TGTGCCAGCAGTTGGGGACTATCCTACGAGCAGTACTTC. Residues: CASSWGLSYEQYF. The whole variable domain, filled in from reference TRBV28 and TRBJ2-7, reads DVKVTQSSRYLVKRTGEKVFLECVQDMDHENMFWYRQDPGLGLRLIYFSYDVKMKEKGDIPEGYSVSREKKERFSLILESASTNQTSMYLCASSWGLSYEQYFGPGTRLTVT.